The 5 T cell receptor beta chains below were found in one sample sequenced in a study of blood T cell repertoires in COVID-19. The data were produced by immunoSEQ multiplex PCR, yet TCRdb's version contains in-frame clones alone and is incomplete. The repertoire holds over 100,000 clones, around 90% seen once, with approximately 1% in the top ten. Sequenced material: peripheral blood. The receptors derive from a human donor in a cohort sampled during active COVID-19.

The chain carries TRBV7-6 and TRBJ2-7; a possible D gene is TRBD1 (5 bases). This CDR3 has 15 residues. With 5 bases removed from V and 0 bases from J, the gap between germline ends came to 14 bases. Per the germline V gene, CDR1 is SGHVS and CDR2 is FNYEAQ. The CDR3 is CASSPNRYSSYEQYF. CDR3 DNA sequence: TGTGCCAGCAGCCCTAACAGGTATAGCTCCTACGAGCAGTACTTC.

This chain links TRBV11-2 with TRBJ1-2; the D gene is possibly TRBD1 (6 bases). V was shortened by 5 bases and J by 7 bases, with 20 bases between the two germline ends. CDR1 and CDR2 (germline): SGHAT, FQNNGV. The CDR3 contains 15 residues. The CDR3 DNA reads TGTGCCAGCAGCCACCCCTCGGACAGACGGGGTGGCTACACCTTC. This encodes CASSHPSDRRGGYTF.

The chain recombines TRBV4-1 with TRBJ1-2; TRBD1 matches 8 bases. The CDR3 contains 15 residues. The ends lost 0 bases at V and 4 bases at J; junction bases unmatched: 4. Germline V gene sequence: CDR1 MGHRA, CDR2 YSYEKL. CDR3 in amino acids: CASSQETGGTYGYTF. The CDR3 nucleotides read TGCGCCAGCAGCCAAGAAACAGGGGGGACCTATGGCTACACCTTC.

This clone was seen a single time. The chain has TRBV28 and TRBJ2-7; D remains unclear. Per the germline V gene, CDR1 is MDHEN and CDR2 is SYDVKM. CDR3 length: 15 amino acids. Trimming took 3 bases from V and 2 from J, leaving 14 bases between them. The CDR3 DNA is TGTGCCAGCAGTTTCTGGCCTCCAAAAGCCTACGAGCAGTACTTC. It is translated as CASSFWPPKAYEQYF.

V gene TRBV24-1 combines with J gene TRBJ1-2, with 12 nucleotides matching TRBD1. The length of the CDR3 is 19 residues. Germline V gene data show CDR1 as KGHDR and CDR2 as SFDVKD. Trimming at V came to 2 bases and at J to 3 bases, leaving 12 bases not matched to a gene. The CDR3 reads CATSDWNRDRGLSYYGYTF. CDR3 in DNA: TGTGCCACCAGTGATTGGAACCGGGACAGGGGGCTCTCCTACTATGGCTACACCTTC.